These T cell receptor beta chains were read from a single sample in a study of graft-versus-host responses after intestinal transplantation. Data came from immunoSEQ multiplex PCR; TCRdb stores just in-frame clones and leaves some out. The sample holds more than 12,000 clones; roughly two thirds are singletons and the top ten take around 9%. The sequencing used ileum tissue, collected approximately 700 days after intestinal transplantation. The receptors were gathered from a human patient who received an intestinal transplant, so some T cells may come from the graft donor. Each CDR3 is given with its conserved first and last residue. Size tells how often a clone was seen (once, few, many) or the class of an expanded clone, and some rows leave it out.

TRBJ1-5 | few | TRBV7-2 | CASSLDRVQPQHF
TRBJ2-7 | - | TRBV5-1 | CASSLRGLAGGLAYEQYF
TRBJ2-5 | - | TRBV19 | CASSINLGTSKETQYF
TRBJ1-4 | - | TRBV27 | CASSLEGGGTNEKLFF
TRBJ2-3 | - | TRBV7-2 | CASSLARGADTQYF
TRBJ2-2 | once | TRBV5-5 | CASSLLAGGPRAGELFF
TRBJ2-5 | - | TRBV6-1 | CASSGLAGGQETQYF
TRBJ1-5 | - | TRBV30 | CAWTVRDRGAAPHNQPQHF
TRBJ2-7 | - | TRBV19 | CASSIRQGGYYEQYF
TRBJ1-2 | - | TRBV30 | CAWSPGAGVNYGYTF
TRBJ1-5 | - | TRBV6-1 | CASSLMGQNNQPQHF
TRBJ2-2 | - | TRBV4-1 | CASSQDIEWDRGNTGELFF
TRBJ2-1 | once | TRBV27 | CASSLNTGYNEQFF
TRBJ2-7 | once | TRBV6-6 | CASKAGVDYEQYF
TRBJ2-5 | few | TRBV19 | CASGRQGETQYF
TRBJ1-2 | - | TRBV29-1 | CSVEARGEGDYGYTF
TRBJ2-3 | - | TRBV7-2 | CASSPGTFVAGDTQYF
TRBJ2-1 | - | TRBV9 | CASSVHGGAGYNEQFF
TRBJ1-2 | - | TRBV5-4 | CASSRTERYGYTF
TRBJ2-7 | - | TRBV7-2 | CASSLQGQGHEQYF
TRBJ2-7 | few | TRBV7-2 | CASSSSGGAREQYF
TRBJ1-5 | once | TRBV5-1 | CASIRQGLRNSNQPQHF
TRBJ1-3 | - | TRBV18 | CASSPGTAGNTIYF
TRBJ2-5 | - | TRBV15 | CATSRDYQGGVTQYF
TRBJ1-1 | - | TRBV19 | CASSPWRSKTQGGEAFF